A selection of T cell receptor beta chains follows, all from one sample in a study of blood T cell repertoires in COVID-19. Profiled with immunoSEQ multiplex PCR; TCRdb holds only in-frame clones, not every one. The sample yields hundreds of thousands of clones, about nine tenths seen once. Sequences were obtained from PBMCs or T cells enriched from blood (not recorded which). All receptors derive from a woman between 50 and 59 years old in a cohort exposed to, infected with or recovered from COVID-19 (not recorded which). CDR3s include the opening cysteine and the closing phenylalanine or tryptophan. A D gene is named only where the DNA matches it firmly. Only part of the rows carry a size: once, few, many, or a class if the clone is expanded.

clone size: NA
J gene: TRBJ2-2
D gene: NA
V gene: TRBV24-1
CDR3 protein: CATSDSGTLGELFF
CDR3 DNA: TGTGCCACCAGTGATTCCGGGACTCTCGGGGAGCTGTTTTTT

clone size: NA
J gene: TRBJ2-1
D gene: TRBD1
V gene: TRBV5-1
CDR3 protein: CASRDRGPEQFF
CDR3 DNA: TGCGCCAGCAGAGACAGGGGGCCTGAGCAGTTCTTC

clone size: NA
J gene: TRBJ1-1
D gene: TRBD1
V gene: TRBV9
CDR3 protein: CASSVRPGQGASEAFF
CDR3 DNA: TGTGCCAGCAGCGTACGACCGGGACAGGGGGCATCTGAAGCTTTCTTT

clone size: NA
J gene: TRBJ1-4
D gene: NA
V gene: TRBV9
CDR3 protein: CASSTGTANGHEKLFF
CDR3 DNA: TGTGCCAGCAGCACCGGGACTGCCAACGGGCATGAAAAACTGTTTTTT

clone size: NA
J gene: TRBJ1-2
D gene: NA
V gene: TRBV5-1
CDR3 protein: CASTIGGYGYTF
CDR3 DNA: TGCGCCAGCACTATCGGAGGGTATGGCTACACCTTC

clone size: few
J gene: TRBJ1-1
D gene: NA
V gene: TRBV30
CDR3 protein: CAWSRGTFFPNTEAFF
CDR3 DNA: TGTGCCTGGAGCCGGGGAACTTTTTTTCCGAACACTGAAGCTTTCTTT

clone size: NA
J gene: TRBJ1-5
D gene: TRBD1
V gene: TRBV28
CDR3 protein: CASSPRSDRVGQPQHF
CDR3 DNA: TGTGCCAGCAGCCCTCGATCGGACAGGGTGGGGCAGCCCCAGCATTTT

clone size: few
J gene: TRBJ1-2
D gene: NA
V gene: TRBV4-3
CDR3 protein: CASSQGLGLYYGYTF
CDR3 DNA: TGCGCCAGCAGCCAGGGTTTGGGGCTCTACTATGGCTACACCTTC

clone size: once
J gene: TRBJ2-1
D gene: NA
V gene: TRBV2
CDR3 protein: CASKAEATYNEQFF
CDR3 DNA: TGTGCCAGCAAGGCAGAAGCGACCTACAATGAGCAGTTCTTC

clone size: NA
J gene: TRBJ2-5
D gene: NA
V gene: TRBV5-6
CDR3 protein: CASSFVGEETQYF
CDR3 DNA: TGTGCCAGCAGCTTTGTCGGGGAAGAGACCCAGTACTTC

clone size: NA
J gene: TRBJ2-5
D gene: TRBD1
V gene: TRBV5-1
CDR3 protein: CASSSGQGRQETQYF
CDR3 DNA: TGCGCCAGCAGCTCTGGACAGGGACGCCAAGAGACCCAGTACTTC

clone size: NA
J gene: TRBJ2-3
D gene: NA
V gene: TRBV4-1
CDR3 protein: CASSQADSLGADTQYF
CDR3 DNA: TGCGCCAGCAGCCAAGCGGACTCCTTAGGAGCAGATACGCAGTATTTT

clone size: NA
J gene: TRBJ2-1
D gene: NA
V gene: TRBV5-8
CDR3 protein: CASSSWQANNEQFF
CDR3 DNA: TGTGCCAGCAGCTCTTGGCAGGCTAACAATGAGCAGTTCTTC

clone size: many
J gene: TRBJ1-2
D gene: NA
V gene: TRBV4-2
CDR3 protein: CASSQDSKAVDSYGYTF
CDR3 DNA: TGTGCCAGCAGCCAGGACTCGAAAGCGGTGGATTCCTATGGCTACACCTTC

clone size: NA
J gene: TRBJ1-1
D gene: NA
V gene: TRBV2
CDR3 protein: CASISSSLYPMNTEAFF
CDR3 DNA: TGTGCCAGCATAAGTTCAAGTCTCTATCCGATGAACACTGAAGCTTTCTTT

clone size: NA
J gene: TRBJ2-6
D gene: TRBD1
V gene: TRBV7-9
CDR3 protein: CASSPGGSGANVLTF
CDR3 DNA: TGTGCCAGCAGCCCAGGGGGCTCTGGGGCCAACGTCCTGACTTTC

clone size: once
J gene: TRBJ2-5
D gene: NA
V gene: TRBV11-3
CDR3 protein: CASSLDAYQETQYF
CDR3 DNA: TGTGCCAGCAGCTTAGATGCGTACCAAGAGACCCAGTACTTC

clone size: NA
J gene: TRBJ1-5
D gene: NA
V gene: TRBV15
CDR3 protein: CATTGTYSNQPQHF
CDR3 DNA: TGTGCCACCACAGGGACTTATAGCAATCAGCCCCAGCATTTT

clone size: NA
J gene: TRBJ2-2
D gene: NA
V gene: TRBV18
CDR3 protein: CASSPRTTGTGELFF
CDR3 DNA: TGTGCCAGCTCACCACGAACTACGGGGACCGGGGAGCTGTTTTTT

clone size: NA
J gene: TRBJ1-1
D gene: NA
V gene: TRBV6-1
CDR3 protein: CASSEESRYTEAFF
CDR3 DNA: TGTGCCAGCAGTGAAGAGTCGAGGTACACTGAAGCTTTCTTT

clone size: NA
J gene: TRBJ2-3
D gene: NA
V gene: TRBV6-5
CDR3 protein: CASRLVVTDTQYF
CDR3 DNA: TGTGCCAGCAGACTAGTTGTCACAGATACGCAGTATTTT

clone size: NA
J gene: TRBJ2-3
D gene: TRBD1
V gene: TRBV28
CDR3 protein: CASTSTGVADTQYF
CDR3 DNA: TGTGCCAGCACCTCGACAGGGGTAGCGGATACGCAGTATTTT

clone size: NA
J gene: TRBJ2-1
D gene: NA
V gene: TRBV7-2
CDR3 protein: CASSSTGSSYNEQFF
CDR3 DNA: TGTGCCAGCAGCTCAACAGGGAGCTCCTACAATGAGCAGTTCTTC

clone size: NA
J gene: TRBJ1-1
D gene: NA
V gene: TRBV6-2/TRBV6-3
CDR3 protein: CASSSLGNTEAFF
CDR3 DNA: TGTGCCAGCAGCTCCCTCGGGAACACTGAAGCTTTCTTT

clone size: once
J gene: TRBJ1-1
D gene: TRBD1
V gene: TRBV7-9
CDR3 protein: CANDRANTEAFF
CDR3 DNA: TGTGCCAACGACAGGGCGAACACTGAAGCTTTCTTT

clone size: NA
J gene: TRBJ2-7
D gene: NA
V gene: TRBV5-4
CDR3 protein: CASSLQMGQGSGEQYF
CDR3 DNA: TGTGCCAGCAGCTTGCAAATGGGCCAGGGGTCGGGCGAGCAGTACTTC

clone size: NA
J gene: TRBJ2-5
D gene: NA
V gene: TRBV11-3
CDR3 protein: CASSLGQEETQYF
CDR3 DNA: TGTGCCAGCAGCTTAGGTCAAGAGGAGACCCAGTACTTC

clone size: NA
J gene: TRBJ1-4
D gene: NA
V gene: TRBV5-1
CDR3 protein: CASSPQGTSGEKLFF
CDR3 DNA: TGCGCCAGCAGCCCCCAGGGCACCTCGGGTGAAAAACTGTTTTTT

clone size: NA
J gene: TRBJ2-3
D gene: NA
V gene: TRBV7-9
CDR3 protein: CASSNQGSSTDTQYF
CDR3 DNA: TGTGCCAGCAGCAACCAGGGATCTAGCACAGATACGCAGTATTTT

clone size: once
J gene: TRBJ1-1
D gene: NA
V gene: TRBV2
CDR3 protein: CASRGHTNTEAFF
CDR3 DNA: TGTGCCAGCCGAGGGCACACGAACACTGAAGCTTTCTTT

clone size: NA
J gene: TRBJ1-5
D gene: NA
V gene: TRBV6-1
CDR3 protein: CASSEMAQIPRPNQPQHF
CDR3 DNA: TGTGCCAGCAGTGAAATGGCCCAAATTCCTAGGCCGAATCAGCCCCAGCATTTT

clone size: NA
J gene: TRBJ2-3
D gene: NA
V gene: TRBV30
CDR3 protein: CAWSLSVDTQYF
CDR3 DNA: TGTGCCTGGAGCCTATCGGTAGATACGCAGTATTTT

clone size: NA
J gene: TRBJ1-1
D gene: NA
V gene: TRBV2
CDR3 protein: CASSSDSPMNTEAFF
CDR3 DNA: TGTGCCAGCAGTTCGGACAGCCCCATGAACACTGAAGCTTTCTTT

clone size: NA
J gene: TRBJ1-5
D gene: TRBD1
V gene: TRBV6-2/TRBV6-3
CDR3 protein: CASSRDRVDQPQHF
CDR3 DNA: TGTGCCAGCAGTAGGGACAGGGTTGATCAGCCCCAGCATTTT

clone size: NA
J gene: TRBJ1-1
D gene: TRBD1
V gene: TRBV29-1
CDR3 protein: CSVDRYTEAFF
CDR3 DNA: TGCAGCGTGGACAGGTACACTGAAGCTTTCTTT

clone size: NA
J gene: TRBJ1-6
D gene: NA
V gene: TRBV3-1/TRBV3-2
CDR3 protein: CASSQGTNNSPLHF
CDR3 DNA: TGTGCCAGCAGCCAAGGGACAAATAATTCACCCCTCCACTTT

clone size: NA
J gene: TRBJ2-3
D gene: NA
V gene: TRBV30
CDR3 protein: CAWSFRRTDTQYF
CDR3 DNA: TGTGCCTGGAGTTTCAGAAGAACAGATACGCAGTATTTT

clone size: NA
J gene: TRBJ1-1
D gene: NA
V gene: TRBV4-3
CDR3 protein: CASSLWTEGTEAFF
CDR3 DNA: TGCGCCAGCAGCCTCTGGACAGAGGGCACTGAAGCTTTCTTT

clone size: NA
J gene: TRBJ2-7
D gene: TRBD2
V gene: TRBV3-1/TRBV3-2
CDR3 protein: CASSQGALLAGGLSYEQYF
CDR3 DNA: TGTGCCAGCAGCCAGGGAGCCCTACTAGCGGGGGGCCTCTCCTACGAGCAGTACTTC

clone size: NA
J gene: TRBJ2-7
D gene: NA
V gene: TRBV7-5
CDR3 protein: CARSFWDRGGRNYEQYF
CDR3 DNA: TGTGCCAGAAGCTTTTGGGACAGGGGGGGGCGAAACTACGAGCAGTACTTC